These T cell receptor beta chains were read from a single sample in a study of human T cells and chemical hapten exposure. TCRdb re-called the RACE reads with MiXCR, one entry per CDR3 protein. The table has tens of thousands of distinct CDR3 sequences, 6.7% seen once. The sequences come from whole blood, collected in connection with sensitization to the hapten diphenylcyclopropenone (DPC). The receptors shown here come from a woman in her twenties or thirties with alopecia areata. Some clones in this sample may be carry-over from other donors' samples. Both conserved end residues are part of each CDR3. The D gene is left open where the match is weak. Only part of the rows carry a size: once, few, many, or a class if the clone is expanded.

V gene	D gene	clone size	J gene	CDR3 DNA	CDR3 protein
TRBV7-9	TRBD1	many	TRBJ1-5	TGTGCCAGCAGCCAGGGGGGGCAGCGCAATCAGCCCCAGCATTTT	CASSQGGQRNQPQHF
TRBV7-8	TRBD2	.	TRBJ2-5	TGTGCCAGCAGCTCGTGGCGGGAGGGTAAAGAGACCCAGTACTTC	CASSSWREGKETQYF
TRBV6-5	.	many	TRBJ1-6	TGTGCCAGCAGTTATGTGGATGGTGGTAATTCACCCCTCCACTTT	CASSYVDGGNSPLHF
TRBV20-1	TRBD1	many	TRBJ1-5	TGCAGTGCTAGACTACCGGGACAGGTGAACAATCAGCCCCAGCATTTT	CSARLPGQVNNQPQHF
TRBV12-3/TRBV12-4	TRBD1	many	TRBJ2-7	TGTGCCAGCAGTTTATACCCCGCAGGGGGCTACGAGCAGTACTTC	CASSLYPAGGYEQYF
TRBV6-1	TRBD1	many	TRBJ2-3	TGTGCCAGCAGCTTTGGACAGGACGGATTTTCGGATACGCAGTATTTT	CASSFGQDGFSDTQYF
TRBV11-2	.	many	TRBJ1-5	TGTGCCAGCAGCCCAAATACAGATCAGCCCCAGCATTTT	CASSPNTDQPQHF
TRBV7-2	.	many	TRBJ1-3	TGTGCCAGCAGCTTAGATGGGACAAATTCTGGAAACACCATATATTTT	CASSLDGTNSGNTIYF
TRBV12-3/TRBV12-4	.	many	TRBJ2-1	TGTGCCAGCAGCCGATCTACAGGGCACAATGAGCAGTTCTTC	CASSRSTGHNEQFF
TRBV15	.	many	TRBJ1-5	TGTGCCACCAGCTCATGGGGGAAGGCGGGTAACTGGCGTCATCAGCCCCAGCATTTT	CATSSWGKAGNWRHQPQHF
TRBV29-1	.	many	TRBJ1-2	TGCAGCGTTCTCCGACGGGGGAACAACTATGGCTACACCTTC	CSVLRRGNNYGYTF
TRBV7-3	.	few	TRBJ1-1	TGTGCCAGCAGCTTACTCCCGAACACTGAAGCTTTCTTT	CASSLLPNTEAFF
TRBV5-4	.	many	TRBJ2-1	TGTGCCAGCAGCTTCCCGACTAACTACAATGAGCAGTTCTTC	CASSFPTNYNEQFF
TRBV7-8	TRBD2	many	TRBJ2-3	TGTGCCAGCAGCCGCCTAGCGGGGGGCAGCACAGATACGCAGTATTTT	CASSRLAGGSTDTQYF
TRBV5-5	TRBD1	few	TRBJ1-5	TGTGCCAGCAGCTTGGCCTGGACAGGGGCCAGCAATCAGCCCCAGCATTTT	CASSLAWTGASNQPQHF
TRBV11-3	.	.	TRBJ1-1	TGTGCCAGCAGCTTAGAGACCGGACCCCACACTGAAGCTTTCTTT	CASSLETGPHTEAFF
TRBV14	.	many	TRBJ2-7	TGTGCCAGCAGCCAATCTCGCGAGCAGTACTTC	CASSQSREQYF
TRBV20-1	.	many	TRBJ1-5	TGCAGTGCTAGGGACACAAATCAGCCCCAGCATTTT	CSARDTNQPQHF
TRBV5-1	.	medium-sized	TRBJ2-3	TGCGCCAGCAGTAAAGGTACAGGGACCTATAGCACAGATACGCAGTATTTT	CASSKGTGTYSTDTQYF
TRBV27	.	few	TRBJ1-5	TGTGCCAGCAGCCCCGGGGAGGGCTTCCAGCCCCAGCATTTT	CASSPGEGFQPQHF
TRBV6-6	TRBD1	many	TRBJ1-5	TGTGCCAGCAGCGGGACAGGGAATCAGCCCCAGCATTTT	CASSGTGNQPQHF
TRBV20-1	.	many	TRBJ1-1	TGCAGTGCTACTGACGGGGGTGTGGGCCCGAACACTGAAGCTTTCTTT	CSATDGGVGPNTEAFF
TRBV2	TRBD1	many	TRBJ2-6	TGTGCCAGCAGTGACTGGACAGGGGCCGCCTCTGGGGCCAACGTCCTGACTTTC	CASSDWTGAASGANVLTF
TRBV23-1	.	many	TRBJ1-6	TGCGCCAGCAGTCAACAGGGGAGGAATTCACCCCTCCACTTT	CASSQQGRNSPLHF
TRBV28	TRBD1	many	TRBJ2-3	TGTGCCAGCAGTTTTGACAGGGCTGTCCCAGATACGCAGTATTTT	CASSFDRAVPDTQYF
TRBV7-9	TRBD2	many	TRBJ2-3	TGTGCCGGGACTAGCGCCACAGATACGCAGTATTTT	CAGTSATDTQYF
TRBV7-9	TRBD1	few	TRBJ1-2	TGTGCCAGCAGCTTAGACGGGGGACAGGTGTATGGCTACACCTTC	CASSLDGGQVYGYTF
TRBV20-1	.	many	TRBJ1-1	TGCAGTGCTAAAATAGGGCGAGACACTGAAGCTTTCTTT	CSAKIGRDTEAFF
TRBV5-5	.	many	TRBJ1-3	TGTGCCAGCAGCTTGGGGGTGGAAAGGCGCCTCTCTGGAAACACCATATATTTT	CASSLGVERRLSGNTIYF
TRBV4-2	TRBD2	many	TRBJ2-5	TGTGCCAGCAGCCCCGAGACTAGCGGGGGGGAGACCCAGTACTTC	CASSPETSGGETQYF
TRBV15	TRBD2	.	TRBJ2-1	TGTGCCACCTCAGGGGCTAGCGGGGGGCCCAACAATGAGCAGTTCTTC	CATSGASGGPNNEQFF
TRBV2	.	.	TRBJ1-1	TGTGCCAGCAGTGAATGGGAGAACACTGAAGCTTTCTTT	CASSEWENTEAFF
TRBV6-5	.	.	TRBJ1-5	TGTGCCAACAGTACTGGGGCAGGCCTTCAGCCCCAGCATTTT	CANSTGAGLQPQHF
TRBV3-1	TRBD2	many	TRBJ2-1	TGTGCCAGCAGCCAAGATCGACTAGCGGGGGGCGTCCGACAGTTCTTC	CASSQDRLAGGVRQFF
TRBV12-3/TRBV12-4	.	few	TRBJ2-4	TGTGCCAGCAGTCCCCCAGGGAGGATAGCCAAAAACATTCAGTACTTC	CASSPPGRIAKNIQYF
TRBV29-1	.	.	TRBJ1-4	TGCAGCGTTGCCCCGTGGGAGGATAATGAAAAACTGTTTTTT	CSVAPWEDNEKLFF
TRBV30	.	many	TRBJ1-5	TGTGCCTGGAGTCTAAACACAGGGAGCAATCAGCCCCAGCATTTT	CAWSLNTGSNQPQHF
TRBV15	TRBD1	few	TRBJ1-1	TGTGCCACCAGCAGAGCCCAGGGGGCGAACACTGAAGCTTTCTTT	CATSRAQGANTEAFF
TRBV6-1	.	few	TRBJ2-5	TGTGCCAGCAGTCTACAGACCCTTGCGGTGGAGACCCAGTACTTC	CASSLQTLAVETQYF
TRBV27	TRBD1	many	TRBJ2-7	TGTGCCAGCAGTTTATCACAGGGGCCCCTCGAGCAGTACTTC	CASSLSQGPLEQYF
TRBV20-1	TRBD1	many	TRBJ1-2	TGCAGTGCTAGAGACCGCAGAGGGGGCGCGGGGTATGGCTACACCTTC	CSARDRRGGAGYGYTF
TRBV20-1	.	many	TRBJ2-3	TGCAGTGCATCCACATTTGGGCGCACAGATACGCAGTATTTT	CSASTFGRTDTQYF
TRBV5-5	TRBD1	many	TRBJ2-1	TGTGCCAGCAGCTTGGGACAGGGGACCTACAATGAGCAGTTCTTC	CASSLGQGTYNEQFF
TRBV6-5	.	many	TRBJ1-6	TGTGCCAGCAGTTACCCGAGCCGGGGTTCACCCCTCCACTTT	CASSYPSRGSPLHF